These 29 T cell receptor beta chains were all obtained from the same sample, sequenced in a study of blood T cell repertoires in COVID-19. Generated by immunoSEQ multiplex PCR, the TCRdb table keeps only in-frame clones and is missing some. The profile shows roughly 70,000 clones, approximately 90% of them singletons. The sample comprised peripheral blood. The receptors stem from a man aged 70 or older with active COVID-19.

This rearrangement joins TRBV7-9 to TRBJ2-1; TRBD1 matches at 8 bases. V was clipped by 5 bases and J by 2 bases; unmatched bases: 5. The V gene's germline CDR1 is SEHNR and CDR2 FQNEAQ (reference sequence). This CDR3 has 15 amino acids. The CDR3 nucleotides are TGTGCCAGCAGCCCAGGGGGCGGACCCTACAATGAGCAGTTCTTC. Its protein is CASSPGGGPYNEQFF.

V gene TRBV19 combines with J gene TRBJ2-1; 9 bases fit TRBD2. This CDR3 region has 13 residues. Unmatched junction bases numbered 6, after V lost 3 bases and J lost 12 bases. CDR1 is LNHDA, CDR2 SQIVND, per germline (reference sequence). CDR3 region: CASSMGGRAWQFF. CDR3 nucleotides: TGTGCCAGTAGTATGGGCGGGAGGGCCTGGCAGTTCTTC.

V is TRBV5-8 and J is TRBJ2-3, with D tentatively TRBD2 (5 bases). CDR1 is SGHTS and CDR2 is YDEGEE in the germline V gene. V dropped 7 bases and J dropped 4 bases, with 19 bases sitting between them. CDR3 length: 15 amino acids. The DNA of the CDR3 is TGTGCCAGCGGGTCGGGCGGAGGCCCCCCAGATACGCAGTATTTT. As protein: CASGSGGGPPDTQYF.

J is TRBJ1-1 and V is TRBV6-5, with 7 bases lining up with TRBD1. The germline V gene has CDR1 MNHEY and CDR2 SVGAGI. CDR3 length: 13 amino acids. The V segment lost 6 bases and the J segment 4 bases; nucleotides outside the gene matches: 5. CDR3 loop: CASRQPGGTEAFF. The CDR3, as DNA: TGTGCCAGCAGACAGCCAGGGGGCACTGAAGCTTTCTTT.

The CDR3 here is CASTSTRWAYGYTF. For the CDR3, the DNA is TGTGCCAGCACCTCCACCCGGTGGGCCTATGGCTACACCTTC. The gene calls are TRBV11-2 and TRBJ1-2, with D unclear. The germline V gene has CDR1 SGHAT and CDR2 FQNNGV. The CDR3 is 14 amino acids. V shed 7 bases and J shed 4 bases, with 16 bases lying between them.

This sequence joins TRBV19 and TRBJ2-3; 10 bases map to TRBD1. From germline, CDR1 is LNHDA and CDR2 SQIVND (reference sequence). Losses at the gene ends were 6 bases for V and 3 bases for J; bases not matched to a gene: 3. The CDR3 covers 14 residues. CDR3 DNA: TGTGCCAGTAGCCCGGGACAGGGGACAGATACGCAGTATTTT. This translates into CASSPGQGTDTQYF.

This sequence joins TRBV21-1 and TRBJ2-1; TRBD1 was called by the table and not checked on the DNA. TRBV21-1 is annotated as a pseudogene. The CDR3 contains 16 residues. The CDR3 region is CASSKEGRGCYNEQFF. The CDR3 DNA sequence: TGTGCCAGCAGCAAAGAGGGCAGGGGGTGCTACAATGAGCAGTTCTTC.

This clone was seen just once. The rearrangement joins TRBV14 to TRBJ2-4; TRBD2 might be the D (6 bases). Between the trimmed V and J ends, which lost 1 base and 4 bases, there was a span of 20 bases. CDR1 is SGHDN, CDR2 FVKESK, per germline. The CDR3 covers 18 residues. The CDR3: CASSQGGSGSRAKNIQYF. The CDR3 DNA follows: TGTGCCAGCAGCCAAGGGGGGTCCGGGAGTCGAGCGAAAAACATTCAGTACTTC.

This chain uses TRBV30 with TRBJ1-3; D possibly corresponds to TRBD1 (6 bases). With 1 base removed from V and 7 bases from J, the gap between germline ends came to 14 bases. The germline CDR1 and CDR2 sequences are GTSNPN and SVGIG (reference sequence). The CDR3 runs to 14 residues. CDR3 coding DNA: TGTGCCTGGAGTGCGGGCAGGGGTGAGAACACCATATATTTT. This encodes CAWSAGRGENTIYF.

In its sample, this clone was seen a few times. V and J are TRBV5-1 and TRBJ1-1; D is ambiguous. This CDR3 has 13 residues. V was pared by 0 bases and J by 6 bases, with 9 bases between. Germline loops: CDR1 SGHRS, CDR2 YFSETQ. CDR3 sequence (DNA): TGCGCCAGCAGCTTGGCCGTGGGCCCTGAAGCTTTCTTT. This sequence encodes CASSLAVGPEAFF.

The CDR3 reads CASSLGGDRGLEQYF. CDR3 DNA sequence: TGCGCCAGCAGCTTGGGGGGGGACAGGGGGCTCGAGCAGTACTTC. The rearrangement joins TRBV5-1 to TRBJ2-7, with 12 nucleotides matching TRBD1. Germline values: CDR1 SGHRS, CDR2 YFSETQ. V lost 0 bases and J lost 6; bases outside the gene matches: 4. This CDR3 has 15 residues.

CDR3 DNA: TGTGCCAGCAGCCCAACCCCCAGCTCCTACAATGAGCAGTTCTTC. Translating it yields CASSPTPSSYNEQFF. The chain carries TRBV7-3 and TRBJ2-1; D unclear. The CDR3 runs to 15 residues. Trimming pared 5 bases from V and 0 bases from J, leaving 11 bases between. Germline assignment: CDR1 SGHTA and CDR2 FQGTGA.

J is TRBJ2-1 and V is TRBV27, with D possibly being TRBD2 (6 bases). Germline assignment: CDR1 MNHEY and CDR2 SMNVEV (reference sequence). Trimming shortened V by 4 bases and J by 7 bases, and 20 bases separated the two germline ends. This CDR3 region has 16 residues. CDR3 protein: CASSSSGGEVWNEQFF. CDR3 DNA: TGTGCCAGCAGTTCCTCCGGCGGGGAGGTGTGGAATGAGCAGTTCTTC.

The genes are TRBV3-1 (or the pseudogene TRBV3-2) and TRBJ2-3; 7 bases line up with TRBD1. The germline gives CDR1 LGHDT, CDR2 YNNKEL (reference sequence). V dropped 0 bases and J dropped 3; count of bases not matched to a gene: 0. The CDR3 contains 14 residues. In DNA, the CDR3 is TGTGCCAGCAGCCAAGAGGACAGGACAGATACGCAGTATTTT. Its protein product is CASSQEDRTDTQYF.

The rearrangement links TRBV6-2 or TRBV6-3 to TRBJ1-2; 9 positions match TRBD1. Trimming took 4 bases from V and 4 from J; bases not matched to a gene: 4. Looked up from germline, CDR1 is MNHEY and CDR2 is SVGEGT. The CDR3 loop spans 14 amino acids. This CDR3 is CASSWTGAIYGYTF. CDR3 in DNA: TGTGCCAGCAGTTGGACAGGGGCAATCTATGGCTACACCTTC.

The CDR3 DNA follows: TGTGCCAGCAGTCGGGGGGCTTTGCGGGAGCAGTACTTC. Its translation: CASSRGALREQYF. J is TRBJ2-7 and V is TRBV12-3 or TRBV12-4; a weak D match, TRBD2 (7 bases). V lost 5 bases, J lost 7 bases, and 15 bases lay in between. The CDR3 is 13 residues long.

This sequence joins TRBV14 and TRBJ1-6; TRBD1 matches at 7 bases. The CDR3 spans 12 residues. V dropped 4 bases and J dropped 16; count of bases not matched to a gene: 7. Per the germline V gene, CDR1 is SGHDN and CDR2 is FVKESK. CDR3 region: CASSRRDRDLHF. The CDR3 DNA is TGTGCCAGCAGCCGCCGCGACAGGGATCTCCACTTT.

Note on this clone: The DNA is omitted, as the CDR3 cannot be located on it reliably, and the CDR3 follows TCRdb's listing. This chain connects TRBV29-1 to TRBJ2-7; the D call of TRBD2 is as the table states it, not checked on the DNA. Germline V gene data show CDR1 as SQVTM and CDR2 as ANQGSEA. The CDR3 comprises 13 residues, both ends counted. CDR3 protein: CSVGGGTGEAWDF.

The chain carries TRBV2 and TRBJ2-7; D is unresolved. V lost 4 bases and J lost 3, with 7 bases in between. Per the germline V gene, CDR1 is SNHLY and CDR2 is FYNNEI. The CDR3 has 12 amino acids. CDR3 amino acids: CASSVGLYEQYF. Written as DNA, the CDR3 is TGTGCCAGCAGTGTGGGCCTCTACGAGCAGTACTTC.

The J gene is TRBJ2-1, the V gene TRBV9; 9 bases match TRBD2. The CDR3 is 16 amino acids. Germline loops: CDR1 SGDLS, CDR2 YYNGEE. Trimming removed 0 bases from V and 12 bases from J; junction bases left unmatched: 13. This CDR3 is CASSVGGTSPGGGQFF. The CDR3 DNA sequence: TGTGCCAGCAGCGTAGGGGGGACTAGCCCTGGAGGTGGGCAGTTCTTC.

The chain recombines TRBV7-9 with TRBJ1-4; 7 bases line up with TRBD1. CDR1 SEHNR and CDR2 FQNEAQ come from the germline V gene (reference sequence). J gave up 7 bases and V 5 bases, and 10 bases lay outside the gene matches. This CDR3 contains 15 residues. CDR3 DNA sequence: TGTGCCAGCAGCCGCCCGACAGGGTGGGCTGAAAAACTGTTTTTT. It encodes CASSRPTGWAEKLFF.

The chain has TRBV29-1 and TRBJ2-7; possibly TRBD2 for D (6 bases). CDR1 is SQVTM and CDR2 is ANQGSEA in the germline V gene. The CDR3 runs to 14 residues. The germline V and J ends were trimmed by 3 bases and 0 bases, with 12 bases remaining between them. This CDR3 reads CSVESSGSSYEQYF. CDR3 in DNA: TGCAGCGTTGAGTCTTCCGGGAGCTCCTACGAGCAGTACTTC.

The genes are TRBV6-5 and TRBJ2-7; TRBD2 matches 8 bases. Germline trimming cut 0 bases from V and 6 bases from J; bases unmatched to any gene: 4. The germline CDR1 and CDR2 sequences are MNHEY and SVGAGI. The CDR3 is 14 residues long. Here the CDR3 reads CASSYSASGSEQYF. CDR3 DNA: TGTGCCAGCAGTTACTCGGCTAGCGGGTCCGAGCAGTACTTC.

The chain carries TRBV4-3 and TRBJ2-5; 9 bases align to TRBD2. The CDR3 sequence is 16 residues long. The J segment lost 2 bases and the V segment lost 4 bases, leaving 8 bases of the junction unmatched. The germline gives CDR1 LGHNA, CDR2 YSLEER. CDR3 region: CASSPDPAGGQETQYF. In nucleotides, the CDR3 is TGCGCCAGCAGCCCCGACCCGGCGGGAGGGCAAGAGACCCAGTACTTC.

The CDR3 DNA reads TGTGCCAGCAGCTTAGTGCGGTCGTCCTACGAGCAGTACTTC. This gives the protein CASSLVRSSYEQYF. J is TRBJ2-7 and V is TRBV11-3; D ambiguous. Trimming took 1 base from V and 1 from J, leaving 8 bases between them. CDR1 is SGHNT, CDR2 YENEEA, per germline. This CDR3 spans 14 amino acids.

J is TRBJ2-5 and V is TRBV2; D is possibly TRBD2 (5 bases). The CDR3 consists of 14 residues. CDR1 SNHLY and CDR2 FYNNEI come from the germline V gene. Trimming left V 6 bases short and J 1 base short, with 12 bases between. Written as DNA, the CDR3 is TGTGCCAGCAGGGGAGTAGCGCCCCAAGAGACCCAGTACTTC. Amino acid sequence: CASRGVAPQETQYF. The entire variable domain, with the rest obtained from reference TRBV2 and TRBJ2-5, is as follows: EPEVTQTPSHQVTQMGQEVILRCVPISNHLYFYWYRQILGQKVEFLVSFYNNEISEKSEIFDDQFSVERPDGSNFTLKIRSTKLEDSAMYFCASRGVAPQETQYFGPGTRLLVL.

The CDR3 nucleotides read TGTGCCAGTAGTATTCTGGGGCTAGCGGGAGCCTCCTACAATGAGCAGTTCTTC. It yields the protein CASSILGLAGASYNEQFF. The V call is TRBV19, the J call TRBJ2-1; 10 bases fit TRBD2. The V gene's germline CDR1 is LNHDA and CDR2 SQIVND (reference sequence). The CDR3 contains 18 residues. Trimming at V came to 3 bases and at J to 0 bases, leaving 8 bases not matched to a gene.

This clone has only one observation. The rearrangement links TRBV18 to TRBJ2-5, with a possible D match to TRBD1 (6 bases). This CDR3 has 15 amino acids. V lost 6 bases and J lost 7, with 21 bases in between. Germline loops: CDR1 KGHSH, CDR2 LQKENI. The CDR3 DNA follows: TGTGCCAGCTCCCCCGGACAGCCTCCACGAGGGACCCAGTACTTC. The encoded protein is CASSPGQPPRGTQYF.

The rearrangement links TRBV6-6 to TRBJ2-3, with 15 bases aligning to TRBD2. V gave up 6 bases and J gave up 4 bases; unmatched junction bases: 5. This CDR3 has 16 residues. Per the germline V gene, CDR1 is MNHNY and CDR2 is SVGAGI (reference sequence). The CDR3 DNA sequence: TGTGCCAGCAGACGGACTAGCGGGAGGGGTGCAGATACGCAGTATTTT. Protein: CASRRTSGRGADTQYF.